This TCR beta chain was identified in a study of T cell responses to AZD1222 COVID-19 vaccine. Study-level findings and limits: Variant regions that are unmutated are reportedly the target of nearly half of spike-specific TCRs. AZD1222 recipients seropositive at baseline numbered only six. Two doses of AZD1222 preceded a rise in Spike-specific TCR breadth and depth. There were mostly white British donors and more females than males, and clonal diversity was possibly underestimated.

V was pared by 6 bases and J by 4 bases, with 21 bases of the junction left unmatched. The CDR3 runs to 19 residues. CDR1 is SNHLY and CDR2 is FYNNEI in the germline V gene. This clone was counted a single time. Its cognate antigen is unknown. The assay was immunoSEQ multiplex PCR, and TCRdb's table has in-frame clones only and misses some. The sample contains 180,000 or so clones, roughly 93% of which appear only once. The genes are TRBV2 and TRBJ1-1, with 9 bases that match TRBD1. Material: peripheral blood, obtained 28 days after the second dose of the MenACWY control vaccine. This clonotype was obtained from an adult who received the MenACWY meningococcal vaccine as a control. CDR3 in amino acids: CASRDNSRQGVFDATEAFF. The DNA of the CDR3 is TGTGCCAGCAGAGACAACTCCCGACAGGGGGTTTTTGATGCCACTGAAGCTTTCTTT.